Shown below are 29 T cell receptor beta chains from a single sample sequenced in a study of shared clonotypes between healthy human individuals. TCRdb's table, derived via immunoSEQ multiplex PCR, lists solely in-frame clones and lacks some. The sample holds over a million clones, around 78% seen once. Sequenced material: memory CD4+ T cells from PBMCs. Subset described: CD45RA-negative fraction. Receptors were obtained from a man between 18 and 35 years old in good health. Some clones in this sample may be carry-over from other donors' samples.

This clone was found once. The rearrangement links TRBV7-3 to TRBJ2-1; either TRBD1 or TRBD2 may fit D (5 bases each). Trimming shortened V by 1 base and J by 8 bases, and 21 bases separated the two germline ends. This CDR3 comprises 17 residues. The germline V gene encodes CDR1 SGHTA and CDR2 FQGTGA. This CDR3 reads CASSLNPMAGQGDEQFF. In DNA, the CDR3 is TGTGCCAGCAGCTTAAATCCTATGGCGGGTCAGGGCGATGAGCAGTTCTTC.

Concerning this clone: Different DNA sequences within this sample yield the same CDR3. This chain connects TRBV6-5 to TRBJ2-7; TRBD1 aligns across 9 bases. The CDR3 has 13 amino acids. Trimming cost V 2 bases and J 4 bases; bases outside gene matches: 0. Germline CDR1 is MNHEY and CDR2 is SVGAGI. CDR3 sequence: CASSYDRGYEQYF. DNA of the CDR3: TGTGCCAGCAGTTACGACAGGGGGTACGAGCAGTACTTC.

This clone was found a few times. A much larger clone lies a single base off, so this may be a read error. This sample includes further DNA sequences coding for the same CDR3. CDR3 in amino acids: CASRYSNQPQHF. In DNA, the CDR3 is TGTGCCAGCAGGTATAGCAATCAGCCCCAGCATTTT. The J gene is TRBJ1-5, the V gene TRBV2; no definite D call. The CDR3 runs to 12 residues. The ends were cut back, 6 bases at V and 0 bases at J, with 3 bases in the middle. CDR1 and CDR2 (germline): SNHLY, FYNNEI.

This chain links TRBV9 with TRBJ2-7; D could derive from TRBD1 or TRBD2 (5 bases each). Deletions cut 0 bases from V and 0 bases from J, with 7 bases between. This CDR3 comprises 14 residues. Germline CDR1 SGDLS, CDR2 YYNGEE. The CDR3 DNA sequence: TGTGCCAGCAGCGTAGGGGACGGCTCCTACGAGCAGTACTTC. This gives the protein CASSVGDGSYEQYF.

The chain couples TRBV19 to TRBJ2-6; a possible D gene is TRBD1 (7 bases). This CDR3 is built from 15 residues. Trimming took 3 bases from V and 11 from J, leaving 17 bases between them. CDR1 and CDR2 from the germline V gene are LNHDA and SQIVND (reference sequence). The CDR3 coding sequence is TGTGCCAGTAGTATTGGTGGCAGGGGGGTCCACGTCCTGACTTTC. The encoded protein is CASSIGGRGVHVLTF. The full variable domain, in which reference TRBV19 and TRBJ2-6 provide the parts outside the CDR3, is DGGITQSPKYLFRKEGQNVTLSCEQNLNHDAMYWYRQDPGQGLRLIYYSQIVNDFQKGDIAEGYSVSREKKESFPLTVTSAQKNPTAFYLCASSIGGRGVHVLTFGAGSRLTVL.

This chain uses TRBV2 with TRBJ2-2, with 8 bases matching TRBD1. CDR3 length equals 18 residues. Germline CDR1 reads SNHLY; CDR2 reads FYNNEI. The trim removed 4 bases at V and 5 bases at J, leaving 15 bases unmatched. CDR3: CASSAKGQALLSTGELFF. CDR3 DNA sequence: TGTGCCAGCAGTGCAAAGGGACAGGCACTCTTATCTACCGGGGAGCTGTTTTTT.

The rearrangement uses TRBV5-4 and TRBJ1-3; D may be TRBD1 (6 bases). The germline V and J ends were trimmed by 5 bases and 0 bases, with 15 bases remaining between them. Germline-derived CDR1 and CDR2 are SGHNT and YYREEE (reference sequence). The CDR3 consists of 16 residues. CDR3 in amino acids: CASSNDRSRSGNTIYF. The CDR3 nucleotides read TGTGCCAGCAGTAATGACAGGTCCCGCTCTGGAAACACCATATATTTT.

The rearrangement links TRBV29-1 to TRBJ2-3, with 11 nucleotides matching TRBD2. V was clipped by 6 bases and J by 3 bases; unmatched bases: 5. Per germline, CDR1 SQVTM and CDR2 ANQGSEA. The CDR3 spans 14 residues. The CDR3 loop reads CSVGTSGYTDTQYF. CDR3 coding DNA: TGCAGCGTAGGGACTAGCGGATATACAGATACGCAGTATTTT.

This clone was counted between two and nine times. The chain is built from TRBV5-4 and TRBJ2-1; D gene ambiguous. The CDR3 totals 14 residues. Trimming left V 0 bases short and J 12 bases short, with 16 bases between. Germline V gene lookup returns CDR1 SGHNT and CDR2 YYREEE (reference sequence). CDR3 sequence reads: CASSLDSTGLGQFF. The CDR3 nucleotides are TGTGCCAGCAGCTTGGATTCGACTGGGCTTGGGCAGTTCTTC.

The chain has TRBV7-6 and TRBJ2-5, with D uncertain. The length of the CDR3 is 14 residues. The germline V gene has CDR1 SGHVS and CDR2 FNYEAQ. The V and J ends lost 6 bases and 4 bases respectively, with 15 bases between them. CDR3 sequence (DNA): TGTGCCAGCAGTCACGGTGGTCCGGGAGAGACCCAGTACTTC. It encodes CASSHGGPGETQYF.

With regard to this clone: This sequence may be a read error, since a much larger clone differs from it by one base. The chain combines TRBV6-1 with TRBJ2-5; D remains unclear. Gene TRBJ2-7 matches the end of the DNA better, so the J call may be wrong. Germline CDR1 MNHNS, CDR2 SASEGT. CDR3 length: 11 residues. The CDR3 region is CASSYPYEQYF. For the CDR3, the DNA is TGTGCCAGCAGTTATCCCTACGAGCAGTACTTC.

The chain couples TRBV18 to TRBJ2-7; 7 bases line up with TRBD1. After removal of 6 bases from V and 2 bases from J, the junction contained 7 bases not matched to a gene. Germline CDR1 reads KGHSH; CDR2 reads LQKENI. The CDR3 has 14 residues. CDR3 bases: TGTGCCAGCTCGCGACAGGGTCGAGCCTACGAGCAGTACTTC. Translation: CASSRQGRAYEQYF.

The V call is TRBV19, the J call TRBJ1-3; perhaps TRBD1 as D (6 bases). This CDR3 comprises 13 residues. Germline V lookup: CDR1 LNHDA, CDR2 SQIVND (reference sequence). V lost 4 bases and J lost 3, with 7 bases in between. The CDR3 bases are TGTGCCAGTAGTAAGGGGGGTGGAAACACCATATATTTT. This encodes CASSKGGGNTIYF.

CDR3 in amino acids: CASHSTSSGSFDEQFF. CDR3 DNA sequence: TGTGCCAGCCACAGTACCTCTAGCGGGAGTTTCGATGAGCAGTTCTTC. The V and J genes are TRBV27 and TRBJ2-1; 10 bases fit TRBD2. The J segment lost 8 bases and the V segment lost 8 bases, leaving 15 bases of the junction unmatched. The CDR3 totals 16 residues. Germline V gives CDR1 MNHEY, CDR2 SMNVEV (reference sequence).

A single count supports this clone. The chain's CDR3 is CASSLLGADTIYF. The CDR3 nucleotides are TGTGCCAGCAGTTTATTGGGGGCGGACACCATATATTTT. This sequence joins TRBV27 and TRBJ1-3; tentatively, D is TRBD1 (6 bases). Germline V lookup: CDR1 MNHEY, CDR2 SMNVEV (reference sequence). CDR3 length: 13 amino acids. The ends were cut back, 1 base at V and 8 bases at J, with 9 bases in the middle.

This clone was counted only a few times. In DNA form, the CDR3 reads TGTGCCAGCAGTGAAAATGGGGGACCACCCCTCCACTTT. Translated, it gives CASSENGGPPLHF. The V and J genes are TRBV6-1 and TRBJ1-6; maybe TRBD1 (5 bases). The CDR3 covers 13 residues. V dropped 2 bases and J dropped 11 bases, with 10 bases sitting between them. Germline V gene data show CDR1 as MNHNS and CDR2 as SASEGT.

This clone was observed at least ten times. The sample holds other DNA sequences that translate to the same CDR3. The chain is built from TRBV5-1 and TRBJ2-2, with 11 bases matching TRBD2. CDR3 length: 15 amino acids. V trimming: 9 bases; J trimming: 1 base; junction bases outside the gene matches: 5. Germline V CDR1 and CDR2: SGHRS, YFSETQ. The CDR3 region has the DNA TGCGCCACCAAACTAGCGGGGGTGAACACCGGGGAGCTGTTTTTT. Encoded protein: CATKLAGVNTGELFF.

The chain links TRBV4-2 to TRBJ1-4; perhaps TRBD1 as D (6 bases). This CDR3 region has 16 residues. Per the germline V gene, CDR1 is LGHNA and CDR2 is YNFKEQ. Deletions cut 1 base from V and 7 bases from J, with 16 bases between. As DNA, the CDR3 is TGTGCCAGCAGCCAAGGCGGGGGCGGAGGGATTGAAAAACTGTTTTTT. As protein: CASSQGGGGGIEKLFF.

This rearrangement joins TRBV4-2 to TRBJ1-3, with TRBD1 matching 7 bases. This CDR3 is built from 16 residues. Germline loops: CDR1 LGHNA, CDR2 YNFKEQ. V shed 0 bases, J shed 8 bases, and the junction held 10 bases outside the gene matches. The CDR3 sequence: CASSQEGTAQGDTIYF. For the CDR3, the DNA is TGTGCCAGCAGCCAAGAAGGGACAGCCCAGGGGGACACCATATATTTT.

The gene calls are TRBV28 and TRBJ1-1, with D perhaps matching TRBD1 (5 bases). Germline V gene data show CDR1 as MDHEN and CDR2 as SYDVKM. The V end lost 8 bases, the J end lost 10 bases, and 14 bases lay between the germline ends. CDR3 size: 11 residues. For the CDR3, the DNA is TGTGCCAGCGGTGAAACAGGCTTAGCTTTCTTT. It encodes CASGETGLAFF.

This chain links TRBV29-1 with TRBJ2-7; no firm D call. Trimming took 7 bases from V and 1 from J, leaving 11 bases between them. The CDR3 is 12 residues long. The V gene's germline CDR1 is SQVTM and CDR2 ANQGSEA. This CDR3 reads CSAGPQSYEQYF. CDR3 nucleotides: TGCAGCGCCGGGCCGCAATCCTACGAGCAGTACTTC.

This sequence joins TRBV29-1 and TRBJ1-1, with TRBD1 matching 9 bases. This CDR3 is 13 amino acids long. CDR1 is SQVTM, CDR2 ANQGSEA, per germline. After removal of 7 bases from V and 4 bases from J, the junction contained 7 bases not matched to a gene. The CDR3 sequence: CSGETGGTTEAFF. CDR3 DNA sequence: TGCAGCGGAGAGACAGGGGGTACCACTGAAGCTTTCTTT.

The chain links TRBV5-1 to TRBJ1-5; D is uncertain. Germline V gene lookup returns CDR1 SGHRS and CDR2 YFSETQ. The length of the CDR3 is 13 residues. Trimming cost V 1 base and J 5 bases, with 7 bases left between them. CDR3 nucleotide sequence: TGCGCCAGCAGCTTGATGGGAGATCAGCCCCAGCATTTT. Translation gives CASSLMGDQPQHF.

The chain links TRBV9 to TRBJ2-5; 11 bases are shared with TRBD2. This CDR3 is 15 amino acids long. V was pared by 4 bases and J by 5 bases, with 7 bases of the junction left unmatched. Germline CDR1 SGDLS, CDR2 YYNGEE. DNA of the CDR3: TGTGCCAGCAGCCCCGACGGGACTAGCGGCGAGACCCAGTACTTC. Its protein product is CASSPDGTSGETQYF.

This chain uses TRBV10-2 with TRBJ1-1; TRBD1 might be the D (5 bases). The CDR3 contains 14 residues. Trimming took 4 bases from V and 4 from J, leaving 13 bases between them. CDR1 and CDR2 from the germline V gene are WSHSY and SAAADI. The CDR3 sequence is CASSGGFLGTEAFF. CDR3 nucleotide sequence: TGCGCCAGCAGTGGGGGGTTTTTGGGCACTGAAGCTTTCTTT.

Only one count was recorded for this clone. The chain carries TRBV27 and TRBJ2-1; 10 bases map to TRBD2. The CDR3 has 15 amino acids. Trimming at V came to 2 bases and at J to 8 bases, leaving 6 bases not matched to a gene. The germline V gene has CDR1 MNHEY and CDR2 SMNVEV (reference sequence). The CDR3 nucleotides read TGTGCCAGCAGTTTACTAGCGGGAGCGGTGGATGAGCAGTTCTTC. This sequence encodes CASSLLAGAVDEQFF.

The rearrangement joins TRBV11-2 to TRBJ1-1, with D hard to call. The germline V and J ends were trimmed by 1 base and 8 bases, with 14 bases remaining between them. Germline V gene sequence: CDR1 SGHAT, CDR2 FQNNGV. The CDR3 covers 14 residues. CDR3 sequence: CASSLVAPSREAFF. The CDR3 DNA reads as TGTGCCAGCAGCTTAGTCGCTCCTTCTAGAGAAGCTTTCTTT.

The V call is TRBV11-2, the J call TRBJ1-2; a possible D gene is TRBD1 (6 bases). The CDR3 runs 14 residues. CDR1 and CDR2 from the germline V gene are SGHAT and FQNNGV. Trimming shortened V by 5 bases and J by 2 bases, and 12 bases separated the two germline ends. As DNA, the CDR3 is TGTGCCAGCAGCCTACAGGGATTAAACTATGGCTACACCTTC. Translating it yields CASSLQGLNYGYTF. Full variable domain (remainder filled in from reference TRBV11-2 and TRBJ1-2): EAGVAQSPRYKIIEKRQSVAFWCNPISGHATLYWYQQILGQGPKLLIQFQNNGVVDDSQLPKDRFSAERLKGVDSTLKIQPAKLEDSAVYLCASSLQGLNYGYTFGSGTRLTVV.

A word on this clone: This same CDR3 is encoded by further DNA sequences in the sample. V gene TRBV18 combines with J gene TRBJ2-1, with 11 bases matching TRBD2. CDR3 size: 16 residues. Unmatched junction bases numbered 5, after V lost 3 bases and J lost 4 bases. The germline CDR1 and CDR2 sequences are KGHSH and LQKENI. CDR3 amino acids: CASSPYTSGGYNEQFF. The CDR3 bases are TGTGCCAGCTCACCCTACACTAGCGGGGGTTACAATGAGCAGTTCTTC.